These T cell receptor beta chains were read from a single sample in a study of OX40 agonist ivuxolimab in advanced cancers. Clones were read by immunoSEQ multiplex PCR, and TCRdb kept only the in-frame ones, dropping some. In the table there are tens of thousands of clones, just over 90% of which are singletons. This sample comprised CD4+ or CD8+ T cells sorted from blood, obtained in a trial of the OX40 agonist ivuxolimab. The receptors were gathered from an adult with an advanced solid tumor such as melanoma, head and neck, liver or kidney cancer. Both conserved end residues are part of each CDR3. Fields, in order: V gene, J gene, D gene, clone size, CDR3 protein, CDR3 DNA. A D gene is named only where the DNA matches it firmly. Only some rows state a clone size, as once, few, many or a class for expanded clones.

>TRBV2|TRBJ2-1|NA|NA
CASSPGPISSYNEQFF
TGTGCCAGCAGTCCGGGGCCGATTAGCTCCTACAATGAGCAGTTCTTC
>TRBV4-1|TRBJ2-7|TRBD2|NA
CASSQYGNLAGGIYEQYF
TGCGCCAGCAGCCAGTATGGCAATCTAGCGGGAGGGATCTACGAGCAGTACTTC
>TRBV9|TRBJ1-4|TRBD1|NA
CASSVTGTGGEKLFF
TGTGCCAGCAGCGTGACTGGGACAGGGGGCGAAAAACTGTTTTTT
>TRBV10-3|TRBJ1-2|NA|NA
CAISGDGPNYGYTF
TGTGCCATCAGCGGGGACGGACCCAACTATGGCTACACCTTC
>TRBV11-2|TRBJ1-1|NA|once
CASSLDGGGSTEAFF
TGTGCCAGCAGCTTAGATGGGGGCGGGAGCACTGAAGCTTTCTTT
>TRBV15|TRBJ1-5|NA|NA
CATSRDRVFTGNQPQHF
TGTGCCACCAGCAGAGACAGGGTGTTCACGGGCAATCAGCCCCAGCATTTT
>TRBV4-3|TRBJ2-3|NA|NA
CASSQDLASAYTQYF
TGCGCCAGCAGCCAAGATTTGGCTAGCGCCTATACGCAGTATTTT
>TRBV19|TRBJ2-7|TRBD1|NA
CASGRTGTYEQYF
TGTGCCAGTGGCCGGACAGGGACCTACGAGCAGTACTTC
>TRBV11-3|TRBJ2-2|NA|NA
CASSGLDTGELFF
TGTGCCAGCAGCGGACTCGACACCGGGGAGCTGTTTTTT
>TRBV4-3|TRBJ2-1|TRBD1|NA
CASSLTGTGFNEQFF
TGCGCCAGCAGCCTAACCGGGACAGGTTTCAATGAGCAGTTCTTC
>TRBV5-1|TRBJ2-7|TRBD1|NA
CASSLGQGLSREQYF
TGCGCCAGCAGCCTAGGACAGGGGCTATCGCGGGAGCAGTACTTC
>TRBV4-3|TRBJ2-7|TRBD1|NA
CASSQDRLDRGSYEQYF
TGCGCCAGCAGCCAAGATCGCCTGGACAGGGGCTCCTACGAGCAGTACTTC
>TRBV6-1|TRBJ2-7|NA|NA
CASSVRVGEQYF
TGTGCCAGCAGTGTGCGGGTCGGCGAGCAGTACTTC
>TRBV4-1|TRBJ2-7|TRBD1|NA
CASSPLQGSSYEQYF
TGCGCCAGCAGCCCCCTACAGGGGTCCTCCTACGAGCAGTACTTC
>TRBV27|TRBJ2-7|TRBD2|NA
CASSLSGTSGTYEQYF
TGTGCCAGCAGTTTATCGGGGACTAGCGGTACCTACGAGCAGTACTTC
>TRBV18|TRBJ2-7|NA|NA
CASSTYRDHEQYF
TGTGCCAGCTCAACCTACAGGGACCACGAGCAGTACTTC
>TRBV5-1|TRBJ1-1|NA|NA
CASRLNLNTEAFF
TGCGCCAGCCGCTTGAATCTGAACACTGAAGCTTTCTTT
>TRBV4-1|TRBJ1-5|NA|NA
CASSLGGTVMNQPQHF
TGCGCCAGCAGCCTAGGAGGGACGGTTATGAATCAGCCCCAGCATTTT
>TRBV9|TRBJ2-3|NA|NA
CASSGRDSTDTQYF
TGTGCCAGCAGCGGCCGGGACAGCACAGATACGCAGTATTTT
>TRBV7-9|TRBJ2-1|NA|NA
CAGGSYNEQFF
TGTGCCGGCGGCTCCTACAATGAGCAGTTCTTC
>TRBV5-5|TRBJ2-7|NA|NA
CASSQTGSSYEQYF
TGTGCCAGCAGCCAAACAGGGAGCTCCTACGAGCAGTACTTC
>TRBV14|TRBJ2-3|NA|NA
CASSQGSRNTDTQYF
TGTGCCAGCAGCCAAGGGTCCCGAAACACAGATACGCAGTATTTT
>TRBV10-3|TRBJ2-7|TRBD2|NA
CATLAGGQGYEQYF
TGTGCCACCCTAGCGGGCGGGCAGGGCTACGAGCAGTACTTC
>TRBV7-9|TRBJ1-2|NA|NA
CASSLHRYWGYGYTF
TGTGCCAGCAGCTTGCACAGGTATTGGGGCTATGGCTACACCTTC
>TRBV27|TRBJ1-1|TRBD1|once
CASSWTGGPEAFF
TGTGCCAGCAGTTGGACAGGGGGTCCTGAAGCTTTCTTT
>TRBV30|TRBJ1-1|NA|few
CAWRYGHLNTEAFF
TGTGCCTGGAGATACGGACACCTGAACACTGAAGCTTTCTTT